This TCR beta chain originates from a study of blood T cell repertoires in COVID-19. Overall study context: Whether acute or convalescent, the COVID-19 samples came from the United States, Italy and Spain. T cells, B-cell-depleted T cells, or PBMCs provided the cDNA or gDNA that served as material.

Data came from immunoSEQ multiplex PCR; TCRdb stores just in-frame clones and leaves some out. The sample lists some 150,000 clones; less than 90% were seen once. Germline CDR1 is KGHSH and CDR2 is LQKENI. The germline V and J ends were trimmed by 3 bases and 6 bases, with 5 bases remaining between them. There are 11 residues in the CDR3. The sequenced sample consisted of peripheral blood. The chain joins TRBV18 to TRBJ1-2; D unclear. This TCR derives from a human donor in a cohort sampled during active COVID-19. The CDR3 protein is CASSPSDGYTF. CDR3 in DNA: TGTGCCAGCTCACCCTCCGATGGCTACACCTTC.